These 5 T cell receptor beta chains originate from one sample sequenced in a study of regulatory T cells in long-lasting Graves disease. Researchers made TCR beta libraries by using iRepertoire HTBI primers and running Arm-PCR on CDR3 regions. TCRdb re-called the multiplex PCR reads with MiXCR, one entry per CDR3 protein. The sample records some 490,000 distinct CDR3 sequences, around 13% being singletons. Documented time point: newly diagnosed GD, antithyroid drugs for less than 3 months. The authors made the TCR library using RNA they extracted from PBMCs. These records were also assigned to another study, of T cells in Graves' hyperthyroidism and ophthalmopathy.

The sequencing used peripheral blood mononuclear cells (PBMCs), collected at new diagnosis, from a patient treated with antithyroid drugs. These TCRs come from a woman in her thirties with Graves disease.

This clonotype has a handful of counts. The J gene is TRBJ2-5, the V gene TRBV10-3; TRBD2 aligns across 7 bases. Germline CDR1 reads ENHRY; CDR2 reads SYGVKD. The junction had 4 bases not matched to a gene; V was cut back by 6 bases and J by 3 bases. The CDR3 loop spans 13 amino acids. CDR3 nucleotide sequence: TGTGCCATCAGGGGGACTACCAAAGAGACCCAGTACTTC. It translates to CAIRGTTKETQYF.

This chain uses TRBV29-1 with TRBJ2-7; maybe TRBD2 (5 bases). The germline V gene encodes CDR1 SQVTM and CDR2 ANQGSEA. V lost 4 bases and J 6 bases, leaving 16 bases between the germline ends. The CDR3 is 13 residues long. DNA for the CDR3: TGCAGCGTTGTTCCTACGGAGGTTTCCGAGCAGTACTTC. It is translated as CSVVPTEVSEQYF.

This clonotype occurred many times. This sequence joins TRBV6-9 and TRBJ2-7; TRBD1 aligns across 10 bases. This CDR3 has 14 amino acids. Germline V gene sequence: CDR1 MNHGY, CDR2 SVAAGI. With V trimmed by 4 bases and J by 2 bases, 2 bases remained unmatched. The CDR3 bases are TGTGCCAGCAGTTGGACAGGGGGTACCTACGAGCAGTACTTC. This gives the protein CASSWTGGTYEQYF.

The chain carries TRBV7-6 and TRBJ1-1, with 11 bases identical to TRBD1. The CDR3 is 18 amino acids. CDR1 SGHVS and CDR2 FNYEAQ come from the germline V gene. Losses at the gene ends were 1 base for V and 4 bases for J; bases not matched to a gene: 11. Here the CDR3 reads CASSLVSGQGAPGTEAFF. Here the CDR3 DNA reads TGTGCCAGCAGCTTAGTGAGCGGACAGGGGGCTCCGGGCACTGAAGCTTTCTTT.

This clonotype was picked up a small number of times. Here the CDR3 reads CASSLLGQSVYEQYF. CDR3 sequence (DNA): TGTGCCAGCAGCCTACTGGGACAGAGCGTCTACGAGCAGTACTTC. The rearrangement links TRBV5-6 to TRBJ2-7; 7 nucleotides agree with TRBD1. Germline V gene lookup returns CDR1 SGHDT and CDR2 YYEEEE. CDR3 length equals 15 residues. J gave up 3 bases and V 4 bases, and 10 bases lay outside the gene matches. The full variable domain, its missing parts supplied by reference TRBV5-6 and TRBJ2-7, is DAGVTQSPTHLIKTRGQQVTLRCSPKSGHDTVSWYQQALGQGPQFIFQYYEEEERQRGNFPDRFSGHQFPNYSSELNVNALLLGDSALYLCASSLLGQSVYEQYFGPGTRLTVT.